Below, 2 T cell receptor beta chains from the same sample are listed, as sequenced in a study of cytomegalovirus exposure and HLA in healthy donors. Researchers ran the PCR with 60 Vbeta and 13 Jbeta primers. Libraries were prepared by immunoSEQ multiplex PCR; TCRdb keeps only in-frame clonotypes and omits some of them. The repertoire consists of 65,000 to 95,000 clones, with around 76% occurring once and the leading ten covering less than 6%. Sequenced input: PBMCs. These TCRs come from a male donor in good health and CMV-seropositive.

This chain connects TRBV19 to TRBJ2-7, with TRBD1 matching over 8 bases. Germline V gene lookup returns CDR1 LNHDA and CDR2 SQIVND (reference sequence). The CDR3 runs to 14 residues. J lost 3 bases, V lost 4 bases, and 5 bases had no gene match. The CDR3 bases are TGTGCCAGTAGTAGGGGACAGGTGGGCTACGAGCAGTACTTC. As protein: CASSRGQVGYEQYF.

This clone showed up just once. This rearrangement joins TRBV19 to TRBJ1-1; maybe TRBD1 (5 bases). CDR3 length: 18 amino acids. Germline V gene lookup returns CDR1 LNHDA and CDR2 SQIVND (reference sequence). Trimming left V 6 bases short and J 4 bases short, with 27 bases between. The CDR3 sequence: CASSPEATGLVMGTEAFF. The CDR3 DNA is TGTGCCAGTAGCCCGGAAGCAACAGGATTGGTCATGGGCACTGAAGCTTTCTTT.